This TCR beta chain was obtained from a study of OX40 agonist ivuxolimab in advanced cancers. Whole-study context: Partial responses occurred in three patients (one hepatocellular carcinoma, two cutaneous melanoma).

Whole-study results and caveats: Researchers report that CD8+ T cells had, on average, more expanded clones than CD4+.

This clone was seen a handful of times. What it recognizes is unknown. Sequencing was performed with immunoSEQ multiplex PCR; in TCRdb, only in-frame clones are kept and a portion is missing. The table records 75,000 to 90,000 clones, roughly nine tenths of them present only once. Trimming took 0 bases from V and 0 from J, leaving 10 bases between them. Germline CDR1 reads SGDLS; CDR2 reads YYNGEE. This CDR3 comprises 16 residues. The receptor was derived from an adult with an advanced solid tumor such as melanoma, head and neck, liver or kidney cancer. Sample: CD4+ or CD8+ T cells sorted from blood, taken in a trial of the OX40 agonist ivuxolimab. The V gene is TRBV9, the J gene TRBJ2-1; D is ambiguous. The DNA for the CDR3 is TGTGCCAGCAGCGTAGCCGACGGCAGCTCCTACAATGAGCAGTTCTTC. It yields the protein CASSVADGSSYNEQFF.